Listed below are T cell receptor beta chains from one sample, sequenced in a study of cytomegalovirus exposure and HLA in healthy donors. Some clones are missing from TCRdb's copy, which holds only in-frame ones; the method was immunoSEQ multiplex PCR. The sample includes about 130,000 clones, approximately 83% of them seen just once. The sequenced sample was PBMCs. All receptors derive from a man aged 40-55 years in good health and CMV-seronegative. The CDR3 runs from the conserved cysteine through the conserved F or W. A D gene is named only where the DNA matches it firmly. The listing skips clone size in some rows; elsewhere it reads once, few, many or a size class.

J	size	V	D	CDR3	DNA
TRBJ2-7	.	TRBV21-1	.	CASSSRGRNRGPTYEQYF	TGTGCCAGCAGCAGTAGGGGGAGAAACAGGGGGCCCACCTACGAGCAGTACTTC
TRBJ2-5	.	TRBV5-1	.	CASSLSGQETQYF	TGCGCCAGCAGCTTGAGCGGCCAAGAGACCCAGTACTTC
TRBJ2-2	.	TRBV7-3	TRBD2	CASSLIGGGSNTGELFF	TGTGCCAGCAGCTTAATAGGCGGGGGGTCGAACACCGGGGAGCTGTTTTTT
TRBJ1-1	.	TRBV5-6	TRBD1	CASSLTGVEGAFF	TGTGCCAGCAGCTTGACAGGGGTGGAGGGGGCTTTCTTT
TRBJ2-7	.	TRBV7-6	.	CASSLSQGSPYEQYF	TGTGCCAGCAGCTTATCCCAGGGGTCCCCCTACGAGCAGTACTTC
TRBJ2-7	few	TRBV28	TRBD2	CASSPLESSGRGVREQYF	TGTGCCAGCAGCCCCCTTGAGTCTAGCGGGAGGGGGGTGCGCGAGCAGTACTTC
TRBJ1-2	.	TRBV15	.	CATSRLQGANYGYTF	TGTGCCACCAGCAGGCTACAGGGAGCTAACTATGGCTACACCTTC
TRBJ1-5	.	TRBV6-5	.	CASRPTGFDQPQHF	TGTGCCAGCAGACCCACAGGGTTCGATCAGCCCCAGCATTTT
TRBJ1-5	.	TRBV5-4	TRBD1	CASSAGQGFGQPQHF	TGTGCCAGCAGCGCGGGACAGGGGTTTGGTCAGCCCCAGCATTTT
TRBJ1-1	once	TRBV6-5	TRBD1	CASSLQGVITEAFF	TGTGCCAGCAGTCTACAGGGGGTAATCACTGAAGCTTTCTTT
TRBJ2-4	.	TRBV9	TRBD2	CASSASGSVAKNIQYF	TGTGCCAGCAGCGCGAGCGGGAGTGTGGCCAAAAACATTCAGTACTTC
TRBJ1-1	.	TRBV7-8	TRBD1	CASTGTGVTEAFF	TGTGCCAGCACCGGGACAGGGGTAACTGAAGCTTTCTTT
TRBJ2-7	.	TRBV6-5	TRBD1	CASSPSTGAYEQYF	TGTGCCAGCAGTCCGTCGACAGGGGCCTACGAGCAGTACTTC
TRBJ2-3	.	TRBV30	.	CAWSVTYTDTQYF	TGTGCCTGGAGTGTCACATACACAGATACGCAGTATTTT
TRBJ2-3	.	TRBV6-1	.	CASSEKFEVRTTSTDTQYF	TGTGCCAGCAGTGAAAAATTCGAGGTGCGGACAACTAGCACAGATACGCAGTATTTT
TRBJ2-5	.	TRBV9	.	CASSVAQQETQYF	TGTGCCAGCAGCGTAGCTCAGCAAGAGACCCAGTACTTC
TRBJ1-2	.	TRBV30	.	CAWSRGDYGYTF	TGTGCCTGGAGTCGGGGAGACTATGGCTACACCTTC
TRBJ2-2	.	TRBV11-3	.	CASRDSHPTGELFF	TGTGCCAGCAGGGACAGTCATCCCACCGGGGAGCTGTTTTTT
TRBJ1-5	.	TRBV28	TRBD1	CASRITGGGVNQPQHF	TGTGCCAGCAGGATAACAGGGGGAGGTGTCAATCAGCCCCAGCATTTT
TRBJ2-5	.	TRBV2	.	CASSAMVKETQYF	TGTGCCAGCAGTGCTATGGTTAAGGAGACCCAGTACTTC
TRBJ1-4	.	TRBV5-1	.	CASSGGPSNEKLFF	TGCGCCAGCAGCGGAGGGCCTTCTAATGAAAAACTGTTTTTT
TRBJ2-5	.	TRBV19	.	CASSSLGGGEETQYF	TGTGCCAGTAGTTCCCTCGGAGGGGGGGAAGAGACCCAGTACTTC
TRBJ1-2	.	TRBV10-3	TRBD1	CAIRWDSGNYGYTF	TGTGCCATCAGATGGGACAGTGGTAACTATGGCTACACCTTC
TRBJ2-3	.	TRBV7-2	.	CASSFKKRSVIGTDTQYF	TGTGCCAGCAGCTTTAAGAAGCGATCAGTCATCGGCACAGATACGCAGTATTTT
TRBJ1-2	.	TRBV4-3	.	CASSQERARGYTF	TGCGCCAGCAGCCAAGAGAGGGCGCGGGGCTACACCTTC